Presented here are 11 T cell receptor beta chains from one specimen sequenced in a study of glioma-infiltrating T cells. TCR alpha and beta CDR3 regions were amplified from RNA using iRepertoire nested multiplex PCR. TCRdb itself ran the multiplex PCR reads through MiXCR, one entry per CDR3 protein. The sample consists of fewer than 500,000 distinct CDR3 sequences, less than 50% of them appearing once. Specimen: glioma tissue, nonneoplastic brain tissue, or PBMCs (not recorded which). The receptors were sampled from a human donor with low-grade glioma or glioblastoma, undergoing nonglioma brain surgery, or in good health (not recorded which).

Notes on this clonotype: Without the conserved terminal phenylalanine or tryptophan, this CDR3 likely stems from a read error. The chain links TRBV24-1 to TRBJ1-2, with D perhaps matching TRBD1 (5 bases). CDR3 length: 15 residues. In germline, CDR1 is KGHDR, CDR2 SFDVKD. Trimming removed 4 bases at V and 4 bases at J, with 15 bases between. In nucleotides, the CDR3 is TGTGCCACCAGTGACCGGGGCCCAGTAAGCTATGGCTACACCCTC. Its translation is CATSDRGPVSYGYTL.

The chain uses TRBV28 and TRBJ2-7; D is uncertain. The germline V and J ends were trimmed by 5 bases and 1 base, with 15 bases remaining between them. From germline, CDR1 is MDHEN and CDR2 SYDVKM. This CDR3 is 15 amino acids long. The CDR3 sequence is CASSPWVAVSYEQYF. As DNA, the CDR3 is TGTGCCAGCAGTCCCTGGGTGGCGGTTTCCTACGAGCAGTACTTC.

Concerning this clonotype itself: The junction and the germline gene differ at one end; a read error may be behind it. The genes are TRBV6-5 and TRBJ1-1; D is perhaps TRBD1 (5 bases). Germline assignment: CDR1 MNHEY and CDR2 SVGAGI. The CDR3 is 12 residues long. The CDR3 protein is CASSLPGTEPFF. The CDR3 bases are TGTGCCAGCAGTCTACCAGGGACTGAACCTTTCTTT.

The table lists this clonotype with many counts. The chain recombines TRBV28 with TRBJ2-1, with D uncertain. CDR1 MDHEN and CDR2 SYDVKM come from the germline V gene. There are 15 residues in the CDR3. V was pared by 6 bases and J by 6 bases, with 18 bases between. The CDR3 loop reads CASSPTNRLGNEQFF. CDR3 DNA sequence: TGTGCCAGCAGCCCCACCAACCGGCTTGGCAATGAGCAGTTCTTC.

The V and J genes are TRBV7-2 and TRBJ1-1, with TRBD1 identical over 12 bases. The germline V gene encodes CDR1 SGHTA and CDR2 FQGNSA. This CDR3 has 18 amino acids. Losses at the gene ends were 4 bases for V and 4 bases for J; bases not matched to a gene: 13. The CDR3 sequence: CASSSYLGTGGLVTEAFF. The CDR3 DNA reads TGTGCCAGCAGCTCGTATCTTGGGACAGGGGGCCTAGTCACTGAAGCTTTCTTT.

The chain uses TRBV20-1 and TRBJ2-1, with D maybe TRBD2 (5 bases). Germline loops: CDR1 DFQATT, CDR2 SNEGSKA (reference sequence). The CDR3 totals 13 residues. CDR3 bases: TGCAGCGGGCTAGAGGGAAACTACAATGAGCAGTTCTTC. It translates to CSGLEGNYNEQFF.

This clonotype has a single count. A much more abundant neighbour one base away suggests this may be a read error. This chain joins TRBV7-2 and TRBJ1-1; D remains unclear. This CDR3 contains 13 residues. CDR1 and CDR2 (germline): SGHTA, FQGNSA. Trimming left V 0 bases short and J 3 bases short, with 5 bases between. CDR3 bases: TGTGCCAGCAGCTTAGCGGCGGACACTGAAGCTTTCTTT. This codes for CASSLAADTEAFF. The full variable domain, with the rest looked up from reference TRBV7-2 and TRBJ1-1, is GAGVSQSPSNKVTEKGKDVELRCDPISGHTALYWYRQSLGQGLEFLIYFQGNSAPDKSGLPSDRFSAERTGGSVSTLTIQRTQQEDSAVYLCASSLAADTEAFFGQGTRLTVV.

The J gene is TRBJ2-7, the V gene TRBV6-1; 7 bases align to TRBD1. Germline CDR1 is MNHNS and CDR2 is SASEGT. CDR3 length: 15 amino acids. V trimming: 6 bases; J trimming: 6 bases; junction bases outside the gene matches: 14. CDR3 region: CASSTRTGPPGEQYF. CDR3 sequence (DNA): TGTGCCAGCAGCACTAGGACAGGCCCCCCTGGCGAGCAGTACTTC.

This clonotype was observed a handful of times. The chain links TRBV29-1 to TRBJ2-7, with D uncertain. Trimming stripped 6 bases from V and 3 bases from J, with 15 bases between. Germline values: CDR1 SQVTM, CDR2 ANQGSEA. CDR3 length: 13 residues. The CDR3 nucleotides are TGCAGCGTCCGTGGGTATAGGGTCTACGAGCAGTACTTC. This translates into CSVRGYRVYEQYF.

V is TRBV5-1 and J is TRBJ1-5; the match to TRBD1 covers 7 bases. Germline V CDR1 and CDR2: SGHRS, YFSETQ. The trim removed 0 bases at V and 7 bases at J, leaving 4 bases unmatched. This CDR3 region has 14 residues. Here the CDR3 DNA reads TGCGCCAGCAGCTTGGCAGGGGGTGAGCAGCCCCAGCATTTT. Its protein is CASSLAGGEQPQHF.

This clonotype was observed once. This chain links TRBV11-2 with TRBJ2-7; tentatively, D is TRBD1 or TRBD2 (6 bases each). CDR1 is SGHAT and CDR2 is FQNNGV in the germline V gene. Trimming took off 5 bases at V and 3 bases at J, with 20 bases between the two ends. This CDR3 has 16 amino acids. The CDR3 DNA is TGTGCCAGCAGCAACGGGCACGGGGGCTCTGTCTACGAGCAGTACTTC. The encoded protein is CASSNGHGGSVYEQYF.